This TCR beta chain was observed in a study of T cell changes during pregnancy in multiple sclerosis (dated by TCRdb to between 2018 and 2020). The study in broad terms: Changes in the T cell repertoire over the course of pregnancy were examined in this study in women with multiple sclerosis.

Libraries were prepared through the immunoSEQ multiplex PCR assay. The table comes from immuneACCESS by way of TCRdb, which keeps in-frame sequences with V and J called. Part of the clones is missing from these tables; in studies checked, under half for an unresolved V gene and the rest for unknown reasons. The sample data list approximately 22,000 clones, and around four fifths of these were observed just once. About a sixth of the sample lies in the top ten. Of note for this clone: There is no known antigen for this receptor. One base away there is no much larger clone; base qualities are not given.

This specimen consisted of CD8+ T cells from peripheral blood mononuclear cells, obtained in the first trimester of pregnancy. The TCR sequence derives from a female donor in good health, enrolled as a control in a pregnancy study.

The DNA reads TGTGCCAGCCGCCCCGAGCAACTAGCGGGATTACGGGGTCGGGGGGAGGCCCAGTACTTC. The translation is CASRPEQLAGLRGRGEAQYF. The chain employs TRBV2 and TRBJ2-5, with TRBD2 matching 10 junction bases. Trimming leaves V shorter by 8 bases and J shorter by 9 bases, with the junction holding 30 bases beyond the gene matches. The CDR3 covers 20 residues, taking in both the cysteine and the phenylalanine. CDR3 DNA only is kept here, 60 bases in frame from base 1. For CDR1 and CDR2, the germline V gene lists SNHLY and FYNNEI.